This T cell receptor beta chain was sequenced during a study of cytomegalovirus exposure and HLA in healthy donors. CDR3 length equals 14 residues. Germline loops: CDR1 MNHNY, CDR2 SVGAGI (reference sequence). V was trimmed by 6 bases and J by 0 bases, leaving 11 bases between them. Use of 60 Vbeta and 13 Jbeta primers characterized the PCR. Profiling relied on immunoSEQ multiplex PCR, and the TCRdb table lists in-frame clones only, not all of them. Of over 150,000 clones listed, around 79% were seen once; the top ten hold around 7.2%. The TCR sequence derives from a man in his thirties or forties in good health and CMV-seropositive. V gene TRBV6-6 combines with J gene TRBJ1-2, with TRBD1 as a possible D gene (6 bases). Sequencing input: PBMCs. CDR3 DNA sequence: TGTGCCAGCAGAGGACAGACTACTAACTATGGCTACACCTTC. As protein: CASRGQTTNYGYTF.